These 26 T cell receptor beta chains originate from one sample sequenced in a study of cytomegalovirus exposure and HLA in healthy donors (dated by TCRdb to 2017 to 2019). The method was the immunoSEQ multiplex PCR assay. What TCRdb holds here is the immuneACCESS table cut down to in-frame rearrangements. Part of the clones is not present; checked against another copy, under half of the missing clones reflect an unresolved V gene, and the others are unexplained. This sample is represented by some 140,000 clones; 70% to 90% of them were singletons. The ten biggest clones cover nearly 3% of the sample. Sequencing was performed on PBMCs. These TCRs come from a man aged 18 to 30 in good health and CMV-seronegative.

The DNA for the CDR3 is TGTGCCATCAGTGAGTTCGACAGTGGAAAACTGTTTTTT. Its translation is CAISEFDSGKLFF. The chain is built from TRBV10-3 and TRBJ1-4, with D perhaps TRBD1 (5 bases). Per germline, CDR1 ENHRY and CDR2 SYGVKD. The CDR3 loop spans 13 amino acids. Trimming cost V 1 base and J 10 bases, with 10 bases left between them.

The J gene is TRBJ1-2, the V gene TRBV4-3, with no clear D. This CDR3 contains 16 residues. The V gene lost 1 base and the J gene lost 8 bases, with 20 bases spanning the gap. Germline V gene sequence: CDR1 LGHNA, CDR2 YSLEER. DNA for the CDR3: TGCGCCAGCAGCCAAGTGGGAGGAGACGTCACCAGGGGCTACACCTTC. It encodes CASSQVGGDVTRGYTF.

The V call is TRBV11-3, the J call TRBJ1-1; D is unresolved. CDR3 length equals 10 residues. Germline V gene data show CDR1 as SGHNT and CDR2 as YENEEA. Between the trimmed V and J ends, which lost 11 bases and 6 bases, there was a span of 10 bases. CDR3 in amino acids: CAGGGPEAFF. The CDR3 region has the DNA TGTGCCGGAGGAGGGCCTGAAGCTTTCTTT.

This clone was picked up a small number of times. The gene calls are TRBV19 and TRBJ1-6; 12 bases are shared with TRBD1. Trimming cost V 6 bases and J 10 bases; bases outside gene matches: 4. The CDR3 is 14 residues long. The V gene's germline CDR1 is LNHDA and CDR2 SQIVND (reference sequence). In nucleotides, the CDR3 is TGTGCCAGTAGCGGGACAGGGGGCGAATCACCCCTCCACTTT. Its translation is CASSGTGGESPLHF.

The chain recombines TRBV9 with TRBJ2-3; 7 bases line up with TRBD1. CDR3 length equals 14 residues. The V gene's germline CDR1 is SGDLS and CDR2 YYNGEE. Germline trimming cut 7 bases from V and 0 bases from J; bases unmatched to any gene: 5. In nucleotides, the CDR3 is TGTGCCAGCCGACCGGGACAGAGCACAGATACGCAGTATTTT. This encodes CASRPGQSTDTQYF. The full variable domain, in which reference TRBV9 and TRBJ2-3 provide the parts outside the CDR3, is DSGVTQTPKHLITATGQRVTLRCSPRSGDLSVYWYQQSLDQGLQFLIQYYNGEERAKGNILERFSAQQFPDLHSELNLSSLELGDSALYFCASRPGQSTDTQYFGPGTRLTVL.

This clone came up a few times. The chain couples TRBV6-4 to TRBJ2-7; 8 bases fit TRBD1. This CDR3 region has 15 residues. In germline, CDR1 is MRHNA, CDR2 SNTAGT. V lost 6 bases and J lost 3; bases outside the gene matches: 10. The CDR3 DNA follows: TGTGCCAGCAGGCCCCCCGGGACAGGATTCTACGAGCAGTACTTC. Protein product: CASRPPGTGFYEQYF.

This chain joins TRBV5-6 and TRBJ1-2, with TRBD1 as a possible D gene (6 bases). V was cut by 4 bases and J by 5 bases, with 18 bases left in between. CDR1 SGHDT and CDR2 YYEEEE come from the germline V gene. The CDR3 spans 15 residues. The CDR3 DNA reads TGTGCCAGCAGCCTAATCCGGGACACCTTATATGGCTACACCTTC. It encodes CASSLIRDTLYGYTF. Full variable domain (missing parts from reference TRBV5-6 and TRBJ1-2): DAGVTQSPTHLIKTRGQQVTLRCSPKSGHDTVSWYQQALGQGPQFIFQYYEEEERQRGNFPDRFSGHQFPNYSSELNVNALLLGDSALYLCASSLIRDTLYGYTFGSGTRLTVV.

The rearrangement joins TRBV5-1 to TRBJ2-1; 9 positions agree with TRBD2. The CDR3 is 15 residues long. With 5 bases clipped from V and 9 bases from J, the junction kept 12 bases outside the gene matches. Per germline, CDR1 SGHRS and CDR2 YFSETQ. CDR3 DNA: TGCGCCAGCAGTCCCGCGGGAGGGTCCTACGGTGAGCAGTTCTTC. It yields the protein CASSPAGGSYGEQFF.

The chain joins TRBV4-3 to TRBJ1-1, with D uncertain. In germline, CDR1 is LGHNA, CDR2 YSLEER. The germline V and J ends were trimmed by 2 bases and 3 bases, with 13 bases remaining between them. The CDR3 consists of 15 residues. The CDR3 nucleotides are TGCGCCAGCAGCCAAAATCCCCACATCTACACTGAAGCTTTCTTT. Its protein product is CASSQNPHIYTEAFF.

J is TRBJ2-1 and V is TRBV19; 7 nucleotides align to TRBD2. Germline CDR1 and CDR2: LNHDA and SQIVND (reference sequence). The CDR3 totals 15 residues. The V gene end was trimmed by 6 bases and the J gene end by 3 bases; junction bases not matched to a gene: 8. This CDR3 reads CASREPGGDYNEQFF. The CDR3 region has the DNA TGTGCCAGTAGAGAACCGGGGGGAGACTACAATGAGCAGTTCTTC.

V and J are TRBV2 and TRBJ1-2; D not resolved. CDR3 length: 14 amino acids. Trimming pared 2 bases from V and 3 bases from J, leaving 10 bases between. The V gene's germline CDR1 is SNHLY and CDR2 FYNNEI. Here the CDR3 reads CASSESGSYYGYTF. The CDR3 nucleotides read TGTGCCAGCAGTGAATCAGGCAGTTACTATGGCTACACCTTC.

V usage is TRBV7-9 and J usage is TRBJ1-1, with a weak D call TRBD1 (6 bases). CDR3 length: 13 residues. V dropped 5 bases and J dropped 1 base, with 8 bases sitting between them. Germline V gives CDR1 SEHNR, CDR2 FQNEAQ (reference sequence). As DNA, the CDR3 is TGTGCCAGCAGCCTGACAGGGAACACTGAAGCTTTCTTT. Residues: CASSLTGNTEAFF.

The rearrangement uses TRBV27 and TRBJ2-3, with 7 bases fitting TRBD1. This CDR3 is 16 amino acids long. Germline assignment: CDR1 MNHEY and CDR2 SMNVEV (reference sequence). The V and J ends lost 10 bases and 1 base, in that order; junction bases with no gene match: 14. The CDR3 DNA sequence: TGTGCCACTCTTGCCCTCAGACAGGGCCGCACAGATACGCAGTATTTT. This encodes CATLALRQGRTDTQYF.

Of note for this clone: Other DNA sequences in the sample encode the same CDR3. J is TRBJ2-3 and V is TRBV27; D is unclear. The germline V gene encodes CDR1 MNHEY and CDR2 SMNVEV (reference sequence). The CDR3 totals 13 residues. Trimming pared 3 bases from V and 2 bases from J, leaving 6 bases between. This chain's CDR3 is CASSLSVTDTQYF. DNA for the CDR3: TGTGCCAGCAGTTTGTCTGTCACAGATACGCAGTATTTT.

The chain recombines TRBV5-1 with TRBJ1-1, with D unresolved. Trimming took off 4 bases at V and 1 base at J, with 11 bases between the two ends. CDR3 length equals 14 residues. Germline V gene data show CDR1 as SGHRS and CDR2 as YFSETQ. The CDR3 reads CASSPNRENTEAFF. The DNA for the CDR3 is TGCGCCAGCAGCCCAAACCGGGAGAACACTGAAGCTTTCTTT.

The V and J genes are TRBV6-1 and TRBJ2-3; D is possibly TRBD2 (7 bases). The V gene's germline CDR1 is MNHNS and CDR2 SASEGT. This CDR3 is built from 18 residues. The V end lost 2 bases, the J end lost 7 bases, and 25 bases lay between the germline ends. CDR3 bases: TGTGCCAGCAGTGAAATCTTCGCGGTGGCAGGGGACTACTATACGCAGTATTTT. It specifies CASSEIFAVAGDYYTQYF.

The CDR3 DNA follows: TGCGCCAGCAGTCGAGGGGACAGGCAATTCAACTATGGCTACACCTTC. Its protein is CASSRGDRQFNYGYTF. The chain couples TRBV5-1 to TRBJ1-2; 8 bases are shared with TRBD1. Germline CDR1 SGHRS, CDR2 YFSETQ. The V and J ends lost 5 bases and 2 bases, in that order; junction bases with no gene match: 11. CDR3 length: 16 amino acids.

This chain links TRBV4-1 with TRBJ2-1, with 9 bases matching TRBD2. The J segment lost 7 bases and the V segment lost 3 bases, leaving 13 bases of the junction unmatched. Looked up from germline, CDR1 is MGHRA and CDR2 is YSYEKL. The CDR3 covers 17 residues. CDR3 in DNA: TGCGCCAGCAGCCACCTCTACCGCGGACTAGCGATAAATGAGCAGTTCTTC. The encoded protein is CASSHLYRGLAINEQFF.

The J gene is TRBJ1-5, the V gene TRBV19; 9 bases align to TRBD1. CDR1 is LNHDA and CDR2 is SQIVND in the germline V gene (reference sequence). The CDR3 runs 18 residues. V gave up 4 bases and J gave up 0 bases; unmatched junction bases: 10. The CDR3 loop is CASSRQSTGGYSNQPQHF. The DNA of the CDR3 is TGTGCCAGTAGTAGGCAGAGCACAGGGGGCTATAGCAATCAGCCCCAGCATTTT.

This clone was observed a few times. The chain joins TRBV12-2 to TRBJ2-7; the table's D call of TRBD2 was not tested on the DNA. TRBV12-2 is assigned pseudogene status. The CDR3 loop spans 10 amino acids. In DNA form, the CDR3 reads TGTGCAAGTCGCTTAGAGAGGAGGGGCTTC. Translation gives CASRLERRGF.

The chain carries TRBV5-1 and TRBJ2-5; TRBD2 might be the D (6 bases). CDR1 SGHRS and CDR2 YFSETQ come from the germline V gene. CDR3 length: 14 residues. Trimming removed 1 base at V and 3 bases at J, with 10 bases between. The CDR3 nucleotides are TGCGCCAGCAGCTTGTTCGGGGGAGAAGAGACCCAGTACTTC. As protein: CASSLFGGEETQYF.

The J gene is TRBJ2-3, the V gene TRBV7-9, with D possibly being TRBD1 (6 bases). The V end was cut by 5 bases, the J end by 4 bases, with 13 bases between. This CDR3 has 14 amino acids. Per germline, CDR1 SEHNR and CDR2 FQNEAQ (reference sequence). This CDR3 reads CASSPRGKADTQYF. As DNA, the CDR3 is TGTGCCAGCAGCCCCAGGGGCAAGGCAGATACGCAGTATTTT.

The chain has TRBV4-3 and TRBJ1-4; 11 bases line up with TRBD1. The germline V gene has CDR1 LGHNA and CDR2 YSLEER. The CDR3 has 18 amino acids. J was trimmed by 6 bases and V by 1 base; bases with no gene match: 10. CDR3 in DNA: TGCGCCAGCAGCCAAGGAGGGACAGGGGGGTTGGGGGATGAAAAACTGTTTTTT. Residues: CASSQGGTGGLGDEKLFF.

The V and J genes are TRBV6-5 and TRBJ2-2; no firm D call. This CDR3 contains 13 residues. The V end was cut by 7 bases, the J end by 6 bases, with 12 bases between. The germline CDR1 and CDR2 sequences are MNHEY and SVGAGI. The CDR3 DNA reads as TGTGCCAGCACCCCCTTAGAAGCCGGGGAGCTGTTTTTT. Amino acids: CASTPLEAGELFF.

CDR3 sequence: CASSVSTVHEQYF. For the CDR3, the DNA is TGTGCCAGCAGCGTCTCGACAGTTCACGAGCAGTACTTC. V gene TRBV11-1 combines with J gene TRBJ2-7; TRBD1 is a possible D gene (5 bases). In germline, CDR1 is SGHAT, CDR2 FQDESV (reference sequence). The V gene lost 5 bases and the J gene lost 5 bases, with 13 bases spanning the gap. The CDR3 is 13 residues long. The entire variable domain, with the rest obtained from reference TRBV11-1 and TRBJ2-7, is as follows: EAEVAQSPRYKITEKSQAVAFWCDPISGHATLYWYRQILGQGPELLVQFQDESVVDDSQLPKDRFSAERLKGVDSTLKIQPAELGDSAMYLCASSVSTVHEQYFGPGTRLTVT.

CDR3 DNA: TGTGCCAGCAGGGAAAAAGGAGACGGGGCCAACGTCCTGACTTTC. Protein: CASREKGDGANVLTF. The chain combines TRBV6-1 with TRBJ2-6; D call uncertain. Germline lookup yields CDR1 MNHNS and CDR2 SASEGT. The V end lost 6 bases, the J end lost 4 bases, and 13 bases lay between the germline ends. The CDR3 totals 15 residues.